The clone carrying this T cell receptor (beta chain) was recorded only once. The germline V and J ends were trimmed by 6 bases and 9 bases, with 11 bases remaining between them. The CDR3 length is 12 residues. CDR1 and CDR2 (germline): MNHNY, SVGAGI (reference sequence). The source of the sample is a study of chemoradiotherapy in HPV16-positive cancers. Produced via immunoSEQ multiplex PCR; TCRdb's table is partial and in-frame only. The table records 15,000 or so clones, more than 70% of them present only once. The TCR was taken from a human donor with HPV-associated anogenital cancer. The sample was collected from a patient who underwent chemoradiotherapy. J is TRBJ1-4 and V is TRBV6-6; D uncertain. CDR3 protein: CASSPSPKKLFF. The CDR3 coding sequence is TGTGCCAGCAGCCCTTCTCCTAAAAAACTGTTTTTT.